This T cell receptor (beta chain) appears in the sequencing data of a study of T cells in Graves' hyperthyroidism and ophthalmopathy. Study-wide results and limits: Blood also held most thyroid clonotypes expanded beyond 0.001. Ophthalmopathy and stable hyperthyroidism were separated by a 13 V-J model.

Amplification yielded TCR beta CDR3 regions, with RNA transcripts as the source. With the HTBI primer set, the TCR CDR3 went through a first round of RT-PCR. TCRdb called the multiplex PCR reads again in MiXCR, with one record for every CDR3 protein. The table has roughly 400,000 distinct CDR3 sequences, more than 12% seen once. The CDR3 is 14 residues long. In germline, CDR1 is MNHEY, CDR2 SMNVEV (reference sequence). About this clonotype itself: What it recognizes is unknown. A much larger clone differs by one base, so this may be a read error.

This receptor was obtained from a man aged 45-65 years with Graves' ophthalmopathy. The source material was blood. The V call is TRBV27, the J call TRBJ1-5, with D unclear. The CDR3 DNA follows: TGTGCCAGCAGTTTATGGGCGACCAATCGGCCCCAGCATTTT. Translation gives CASSLWATNRPQHF.